The 8 T cell receptor beta chains presented below share a single source sample, sequenced in a study of T-cell memory formation after mild COVID-19. Each CDR3 protein gets one entry after TCRdb re-called the 5' RACE reads with MiXCR. Here the sample spans some 120,000 distinct CDR3 sequences, 16% being singletons. The sample taken for sequencing was PBMCs or a T cell subset sorted from them (not recorded which). Receptor source: an adult woman who had mild COVID-19 (a few samples of this study predate the infection). Cell type and time point are not known.

In its sample, this clonotype was seen a few times. The rearrangement uses TRBV5-4 and TRBJ2-6; a possible D gene is TRBD2 (5 bases). The CDR3 consists of 17 residues. The germline CDR1 and CDR2 sequences are SGHNT and YYREEE (reference sequence). The ends were cut back, 4 bases at V and 0 bases at J, with 14 bases in the middle. The DNA of the CDR3 is TGTGCCAGCAGCCCTAAGAGGGATAGCTCTGGGGCCAACGTCCTGACTTTC. The encoded protein is CASSPKRDSSGANVLTF. Full variable domain (outside the CDR3, taken from reference TRBV5-4 and TRBJ2-6): ETGVTQSPTHLIKTRGQQVTLRCSSQSGHNTVSWYQQALGQGPQFIFQYYREEENGRGNFPPRFSGLQFPNYSSELNVNALELDDSALYLCASSPKRDSSGANVLTFGAGSRLTVL.

The chain recombines TRBV6-2 or TRBV6-3 with TRBJ1-6, with no clear D. The CDR3 runs 17 residues. Per germline, CDR1 MNHEY and CDR2 SVGEGT. V lost 2 bases to trimming and J lost 5 bases, with 16 bases between them. The CDR3 spells CASSYDVPKEHNSPLHF. CDR3 sequence (DNA): TGTGCCAGCAGTTACGACGTGCCAAAGGAACATAATTCACCCCTCCACTTT.

The chain combines TRBV4-2 with TRBJ2-5; 10 bases fit TRBD2. The J segment lost 7 bases and the V segment lost 0 bases, leaving 11 bases of the junction unmatched. Germline values: CDR1 LGHNA, CDR2 YNFKEQ. This CDR3 comprises 17 residues. The CDR3 loop reads CASSQDPAGGPVGTQYF. The CDR3 region has the DNA TGTGCCAGCAGCCAAGATCCAGCGGGAGGGCCGGTCGGGACCCAGTACTTC.

This clonotype was counted a few times. The chain recombines TRBV19 with TRBJ2-7, with 8 bases identical to TRBD2. The CDR3 is 14 amino acids. The junction had 7 bases not matched to a gene; V was cut back by 6 bases and J by 3 bases. The germline V gene encodes CDR1 LNHDA and CDR2 SQIVND (reference sequence). The CDR3 spells CASSPSGLGYEQYF. CDR3 nucleotide sequence: TGTGCCAGTAGCCCGTCGGGACTAGGCTACGAGCAGTACTTC. Variable domain in full (rest from reference TRBV19 and TRBJ2-7): DGGITQSPKYLFRKEGQNVTLSCEQNLNHDAMYWYRQDPGQGLRLIYYSQIVNDFQKGDIAEGYSVSREKKESFPLTVTSAQKNPTAFYLCASSPSGLGYEQYFGPGTRLTVT.

The rearrangement links TRBV12-3 or TRBV12-4 to TRBJ1-1, with D unresolved. V was shortened by 4 bases and J by 11 bases, with 14 bases between the two germline ends. The CDR3 sequence is 12 residues long. As DNA, the CDR3 is TGTGCCAGCAGTTGGTTCGGAGACGAGGCTTTCTTT. It specifies CASSWFGDEAFF.

The CDR3 DNA is TGTGCCAGCAGTATCTCACTGGGGTATGAGCAGTACTTC. The encoded protein is CASSISLGYEQYF. The chain uses TRBV12-3 or TRBV12-4 and TRBJ2-7; D is ambiguous. This CDR3 has 13 amino acids. V lost 5 bases and J lost 7, with 15 bases in between.

This clonotype showed up just a few times. The chain links TRBV7-2 to TRBJ2-3; 8 positions match TRBD2. Germline V CDR1 and CDR2: SGHTA, FQGNSA. V shed 6 bases, J shed 8 bases, and the junction held 7 bases outside the gene matches. This CDR3 has 13 amino acids. The CDR3 DNA reads TGTGCCAGCAGTGACACTCGGGGGGGTACGCAGTATTTT. Residues: CASSDTRGGTQYF.

This rearrangement joins TRBV4-1 to TRBJ2-2; D not resolved. Germline V gene data show CDR1 as MGHRA and CDR2 as YSYEKL. V lost 9 bases and J lost 7, with 18 bases in between. The CDR3 runs 14 residues. This chain's CDR3 is CASRKDRPDGELFF. The CDR3 region has the DNA TGCGCCAGTCGCAAGGACCGTCCGGACGGGGAGCTGTTTTTT.